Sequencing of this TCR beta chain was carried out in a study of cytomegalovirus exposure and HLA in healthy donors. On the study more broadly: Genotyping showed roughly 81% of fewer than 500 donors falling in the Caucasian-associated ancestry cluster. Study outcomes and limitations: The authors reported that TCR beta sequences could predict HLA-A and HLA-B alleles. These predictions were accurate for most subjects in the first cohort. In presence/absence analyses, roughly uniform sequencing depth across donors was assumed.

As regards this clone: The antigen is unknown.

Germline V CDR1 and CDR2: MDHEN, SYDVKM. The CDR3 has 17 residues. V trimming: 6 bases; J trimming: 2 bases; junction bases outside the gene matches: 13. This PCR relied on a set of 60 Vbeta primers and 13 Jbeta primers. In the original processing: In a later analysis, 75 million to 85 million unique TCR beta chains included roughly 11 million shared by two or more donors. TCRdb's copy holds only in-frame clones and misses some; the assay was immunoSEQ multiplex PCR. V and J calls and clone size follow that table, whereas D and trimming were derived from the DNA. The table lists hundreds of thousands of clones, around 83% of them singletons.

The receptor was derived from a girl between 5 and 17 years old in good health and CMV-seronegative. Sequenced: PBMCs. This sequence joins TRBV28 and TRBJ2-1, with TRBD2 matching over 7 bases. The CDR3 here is CASRGGGSVQAYNEQFF. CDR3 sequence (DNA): TGTGCCAGCAGGGGGGGAGGGAGTGTGCAAGCCTACAATGAGCAGTTCTTC. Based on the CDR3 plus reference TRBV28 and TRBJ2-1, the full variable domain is DVKVTQSSRYLVKRTGEKVFLECVQDMDHENMFWYRQDPGLGLRLIYFSYDVKMKEKGDIPEGYSVSREKKERFSLILESASTNQTSMYLCASRGGGSVQAYNEQFFGPGTRLTVL.